These T cell receptor beta chains were read from a single sample in a study of high-grade serous ovarian cancer treatment subgroups. Profiling relied on immunoSEQ multiplex PCR, and the TCRdb table lists in-frame clones only, not all of them. The data contain fewer than 20,000 clones, approximately 70% of them singletons. Specimen: tumor tissue. These receptor sequences come from a human donor with high-grade serous ovarian cancer. The CDR3 runs from the conserved cysteine through the conserved F or W. D genes are given only for firm matches. Some rows have no size entry. The others give once, few or many, or a class for an expanded clone.

TRBJ2-2 | - | TRBD2 | TRBV28 | CASRGLVHTGELFF | TGTGCCAGCAGGGGACTAGTGCACACCGGGGAGCTGTTTTTT
TRBJ1-1 | few | - | TRBV28 | CASSSYRGPREGAFF | TGTGCCAGCAGTTCTTACCGCGGACCAAGGGAGGGCGCTTTCTTT
TRBJ2-3 | - | TRBD2 | TRBV4-3 | CASSQDISRGSDTQYF | TGCGCCAGCAGCCAAGACATCTCGCGGGGGTCAGATACGCAGTATTTT
TRBJ2-4 | - | TRBD1 | TRBV10-2 | CASRTGGGNIQYF | TGCGCCAGCAGAACAGGGGGTGGAAACATTCAGTACTTC
TRBJ1-2 | - | - | TRBV5-4 | CASSPTASRDYGYTF | TGTGCCAGCAGCCCGACGGCCTCACGGGACTATGGCTACACCTTC
TRBJ2-5 | - | TRBD1 | TRBV6-6 | CATNRGAWETQYF | TGTGCCACAAACAGGGGCGCGTGGGAGACCCAGTACTTC
TRBJ1-5 | - | - | TRBV2 | CASSDPPQGWDNQPQHF | TGTGCCAGCAGTGATCCACCACAGGGTTGGGACAATCAGCCCCAGCATTTT
TRBJ1-6 | few | - | TRBV6-6 | CASTQGRIDSPLHF | TGTGCCAGCACTCAGGGGAGGATAGATTCACCCCTCCACTTT
TRBJ1-4 | - | - | TRBV11-3 | CASSLLRGNINEKLFF | TGTGCCAGCAGCTTACTACGGGGCAACATTAATGAAAAACTGTTTTTT
TRBJ1-2 | medium-sized | - | TRBV9 | CASSVAAGSGYTF | TGTGCCAGCAGCGTAGCGGCAGGGAGCGGCTACACCTTC
TRBJ2-7 | - | - | TRBV2 | CASSLSWGEQYF | TGTGCCAGCTCGCTTAGCTGGGGCGAGCAGTACTTC
TRBJ1-2 | - | - | TRBV29-1 | CSVGANGYTF | TGCAGCGTCGGAGCGAATGGCTACACCTTC
TRBJ2-7 | medium-sized | - | TRBV2 | CASSDARLGYEQYF | TGTGCCAGCAGTGATGCCAGACTAGGCTACGAGCAGTACTTC
TRBJ2-3 | once | - | TRBV11-3 | CASSLSPWDTQYF | TGTGCCAGCAGCCTTTCCCCTTGGGATACGCAGTATTTT
TRBJ1-1 | - | - | TRBV29-1 | CSVVWQERMASEAFF | TGCAGCGTTGTCTGGCAGGAAAGGATGGCATCTGAAGCTTTCTTT
TRBJ2-3 | - | - | TRBV9 | CASSNTPLTDTQYF | TGTGCCAGCAGTAATACGCCTCTCACAGATACGCAGTATTTT
TRBJ1-6 | - | - | TRBV10-3 | CAITGGRNSPLHF | TGTGCCATCACCGGAGGTCGTAATTCACCCCTCCACTTT
TRBJ1-6 | few | - | TRBV2 | CASLGEQGASPLHF | TGTGCCAGCCTCGGAGAGCAGGGCGCCTCACCCCTCCACTTT
TRBJ2-1 | - | - | TRBV6-1 | CASSEASTVGEQFF | TGTGCCAGCAGTGAAGCCTCCACGGTCGGTGAGCAGTTCTTC
TRBJ2-5 | - | TRBD1 | TRBV6-6 | CASSYPTGGQETQYF | TGTGCCAGCAGTTACCCAACAGGGGGGCAAGAGACCCAGTACTTC
TRBJ2-5 | - | - | TRBV2 | CASSEAVGETQYF | TGTGCCAGCAGTGAAGCAGTAGGAGAGACCCAGTACTTC
TRBJ1-1 | - | - | TRBV12-5 | CASGFSRDTEAFF | TGTGCTAGTGGTTTCAGCAGGGACACTGAAGCTTTCTTT
TRBJ1-4 | - | - | TRBV28 | CASSTYDSWNEKLFF | TGTGCCAGCAGCACCTACGACAGTTGGAATGAAAAACTGTTTTTT
TRBJ2-7 | - | - | TRBV11-2 | CASSLPTRTYEQYF | TGTGCCAGCAGCTTACCGACTAGAACCTACGAGCAGTACTTC
TRBJ2-3 | - | TRBD2 | TRBV4-1 | CASSQGPSGGSDHTQYF | TGCGCCAGCAGCCAAGGCCCGAGCGGGGGGTCAGATCATACGCAGTATTTT
TRBJ2-3 | - | TRBD1 | TRBV5-1 | CASSLGDRDGDTQYF | TGCGCCAGCAGCTTGGGAGACAGGGATGGAGATACGCAGTATTTT
TRBJ2-7 | - | TRBD2 | TRBV30 | CAWSVRGSGGAKDEQYF | TGTGCCTGGAGTGTACGGGGTAGCGGGGGGGCAAAGGACGAGCAGTACTTC
TRBJ1-2 | - | - | TRBV4-2 | CASSSTSVLGVGYTF | TGTGCCAGCAGCTCAACAAGTGTTCTAGGGGTGGGCTACACCTTC
TRBJ2-7 | - | - | TRBV6-5 | CASSNSGYEQYF | TGTGCCAGCAGTAACTCCGGCTACGAGCAGTACTTC
TRBJ1-5 | - | - | TRBV19 | CASSAKVWRTNQPQHF | TGTGCCAGTAGTGCTAAGGTTTGGCGGACAAATCAGCCCCAGCATTTT
TRBJ2-5 | - | TRBD1 | TRBV30 | CAWSDRGRSYFETQYF | TGTGCCTGGAGTGATAGGGGGCGCAGTTATTTTGAGACCCAGTACTTC
TRBJ1-2 | - | - | TRBV27 | CASSYTPGVNGYTF | TGTGCCAGCAGTTACACCCCCGGGGTGAATGGCTACACCTTC
TRBJ2-5 | - | - | TRBV28 | CASSLGPFQETQYF | TGTGCCAGCAGTTTAGGGCCTTTCCAAGAGACCCAGTACTTC
TRBJ1-1 | - | - | TRBV6-5 | CASSYSSENTEAFF | TGTGCCAGCAGTTACTCGTCCGAGAACACTGAAGCTTTCTTT